This record covers a single T cell receptor (beta chain). This clone has just one count. The antigen it binds to is not known. No much larger clonotype is one base removed from it; base qualities were not supplied. The data were obtained in a study of Ad26.COV2.S vaccination and SARS-CoV-2 variants (dated by TCRdb to the early 2020s). About the study as a whole: Vaccine-arm donors were drawn from COV1001, a multicentre, randomized, double-blind, placebo-controlled phase I-IIa trial of Ad26.COV2.S in healthy adults. Dosing of Ad26.COV2.S was intramuscular, at either 5x10^10 or 1x10^11 viral particles, delivered as one shot or as two shots spaced 56 days apart. Sequencing of the TCRbeta repertoire served to evaluate the specificity and breadth of SARS-CoV-2-reactive T cell receptors following Ad26.COV2.S vaccination. A total of about 30 samples were included in the TCR-sequenced set, comprising around 19 Ad26.COV2.S vaccine recipients, 5 placebo recipients and 8 SARS-CoV-2 convalescent individuals. Participants in the trial were split at random into five groups of five each, receiving low-dose or high-dose Ad26.COV2.S once or twice, or else placebo on both occasions. Investigators remained blinded to trial group allocation during experiments and outcome assessment. Study-wide conclusions, independent of this receptor: After vaccination, spike-specific CD8+ and CD4+ T cell responses were reported to show substantial breadth. Vaccine and placebo recipients had comparable non-spike TCR breadth, which fits with the vaccine containing only spike. Compared with placebo recipients, Ad26.COV2.S recipients showed higher spike-specific TCR breadth (P = 0.0014). The authors noted that the TCR breadth and depth analyses may have underestimated total T cell responses. Comparing responses between vaccine doses or regimens was not something the study was powered to do.

Trimming takes 4 bases from V and 5 bases from J, and the germline ends sit 14 bases apart. The CDR3 measures 14 amino acids from cysteine to phenylalanine. Just the 42-base CDR3 DNA is kept, in frame starting at base 1. The germline V gene (reference sequence) gives CDR1 as LGHDT and CDR2 as YNNKEL. What the treatment or condition label conveys for this sample: roughly 19 received Ad26.COV2.S at low or high dose, single or two shots; roughly five received placebo; per-sample allocation not given. Repertoires of vaccine and placebo recipients were sequenced from samples taken on day 63 after the first injection. In Cohort 1b, some 25 adults aged 18-55 years were enrolled at a single site in Boston, USA, between 29 July and 7 August 2020. Ad26.COV2.S consisted of a replication-incompetent adenovirus type 26 vector by which a prefusion-stabilized SARS-CoV-2 spike protein from the original Wuhan strain was expressed.

The immunoSEQ Assay was used to sequence TCRbeta CDR3 regions. After extraction, genomic DNA underwent amplification by bias-controlled multiplex PCR, followed by high-throughput sequencing. The authors' pipeline ran thus. To quantify the absolute abundance of every unique TCRbeta CDR3 region, sequences were collapsed and filtered. T cell fraction was estimated by normalization of TCRbeta template counts to usable DNA, with usable DNA being measured through amplification of reference genes present in all nucleated cells. Repertoire TCRs were annotated as SARS-CoV-2-specific when V gene, CDR3 amino acid sequence and J gene were exactly matched to a known reactive TCR set. The reference SARS-CoV-2 TCR set was obtained from MIRA and was filtered for enrichment in COVID-19-positive ImmuneCODE repertoires, whereby public or cross-reactive TCRs were removed. Using the MIRA antigens, annotated TCRs were further analysed by specific ORF or by position within an ORF. Breadth was defined as annotated unique rearrangements over total unique productive rearrangements; depth was the summed frequency of those rearrangements. Two-sided Wilcoxon rank-sum tests were used to compare TCR breadth between groups. TCRdb took this table from immuneACCESS and kept in-frame rearrangements with V and J called. Such tables lack part of the clones; where checked against another copy, unresolved V genes explain under half of the gap, and the rest is unexplained. The V and J calls and clone size are taken from that table; D and trimming were inferred from the DNA. This sample holds about half a million clones; about 89% were observed only once. The top ten constitute about 1.7% of the sample.

The rearrangement combines TRBV3-1 (or the pseudogene TRBV3-2) with TRBJ2-5; the D gene cannot be resolved reliably. The receptor's source is a person between 18 and 65 years old who received the Ad26.COV2.S COVID-19 vaccine or a placebo. The sequences come from peripheral blood, collected in a trial of Ad26.COV2.S vaccine versus placebo. The CDR3 is CASSLSGMGETQYF. The base sequence is TGTGCCAGCAGCCTAAGTGGGATGGGGGAGACCCAGTACTTC.